The 10 T cell receptor beta chains listed next were all sequenced from one sample in a study of T cell responses to AZD1222 COVID-19 vaccine. TCRdb's table, derived via immunoSEQ multiplex PCR, lists solely in-frame clones and lacks some. Counted here are 150,000 or so clones, 90% occurring once; the ten biggest clones make up about 1.7%. The sample here was peripheral blood, taken on day 0 of AZD1222 vaccination. These receptor sequences come from an adult in good health.

The rearrangement joins TRBV5-6 to TRBJ2-6; D gene uncertain. The V gene's germline CDR1 is SGHDT and CDR2 YYEEEE. Deletions cut 2 bases from V and 4 bases from J, with 10 bases between. The CDR3 consists of 15 residues. The CDR3 here is CASSLGFFGANVLTF. Here the CDR3 DNA reads TGTGCCAGCAGCTTAGGGTTCTTCGGGGCCAACGTCCTGACTTTC.

This chain uses TRBV24-1 with TRBJ2-2, with a tentative D call TRBD1 (5 bases). This CDR3 region has 15 residues. CDR1 KGHDR and CDR2 SFDVKD come from the germline V gene. V lost 2 bases and J 4 bases, leaving 10 bases between the germline ends. The CDR3 here is CATSDSPQGTGELFF. The CDR3 DNA reads TGTGCCACCAGTGATTCCCCTCAGGGCACCGGGGAGCTGTTTTTT.

The chain recombines TRBV28 with TRBJ1-1; 7 bases line up with TRBD1. Germline CDR1 and CDR2: MDHEN and SYDVKM. Unmatched junction bases numbered 13, after V lost 5 bases and J lost 1 base. The CDR3 runs 17 residues. Here the CDR3 reads CASSHRQGKSWNTEAFF. The CDR3 DNA sequence: TGTGCCAGCAGTCACCGACAGGGTAAAAGTTGGAACACTGAAGCTTTCTTT.

J is TRBJ1-2 and V is TRBV12-3 or TRBV12-4; tentative D call: TRBD1 (6 bases). The ends were cut back, 7 bases at V and 4 bases at J, with 10 bases in the middle. The CDR3 spans 12 residues. DNA for the CDR3: TGTGCCAGCACTTGGGACACCTATGGCTACACCTTC. Translating gives CASTWDTYGYTF.

The chain links TRBV5-6 to TRBJ2-2, with TRBD1 matching over 7 bases. Per germline, CDR1 SGHDT and CDR2 YYEEEE. CDR3 length equals 16 residues. J gave up 4 bases and V 4 bases, and 10 bases lay outside the gene matches. The CDR3 loop reads CASSNRQGVGTGELFF. The CDR3 DNA is TGTGCCAGCAGCAATAGACAGGGAGTAGGCACCGGGGAGCTGTTTTTT.

This rearrangement joins TRBV7-8 to TRBJ2-4; TRBD2 aligns across 9 bases. CDR3 length: 13 residues. CDR1 is SGHVS and CDR2 is FQNEAQ in the germline V gene. V dropped 1 base and J dropped 15; count of bases not matched to a gene: 7. CDR3 sequence: CASSLDRLAGLYF. The CDR3 DNA follows: TGTGCCAGCAGCTTAGATCGCCTAGCGGGGCTGTACTTC.

V is TRBV11-1 and J is TRBJ2-1; perhaps TRBD2 as D (6 bases). CDR3 size: 13 residues. The germline V gene has CDR1 SGHAT and CDR2 FQDESV (reference sequence). V lost 8 bases and J 0 bases, leaving 8 bases between the germline ends. CDR3 region: CASGGSSYNEQFF. The CDR3 region has the DNA TGTGCCAGCGGAGGGTCCTCCTACAATGAGCAGTTCTTC.

The chain employs TRBV19 and TRBJ1-5; TRBD1 is a possible D gene (6 bases). This CDR3 is built from 13 residues. Germline-derived CDR1 and CDR2 are LNHDA and SQIVND (reference sequence). Trimming left V 5 bases short and J 5 bases short, with 10 bases between. CDR3 residues: CASSLKGDQPQHF. In nucleotides, the CDR3 is TGTGCCAGTAGTCTAAAGGGGGATCAGCCCCAGCATTTT.

The gene calls are TRBV11-3 and TRBJ2-1; 7 bases fit TRBD2. This CDR3 comprises 12 residues. The J segment lost 7 bases and the V segment lost 6 bases, leaving 3 bases of the junction unmatched. Germline V gene sequence: CDR1 SGHNT, CDR2 YENEEA. The CDR3 protein is CASSLRENEQFF. The CDR3 bases are TGTGCCAGCAGTTTGCGGGAGAATGAGCAGTTCTTC.

The chain employs TRBV6-2 or TRBV6-3 and TRBJ2-1, with TRBD2 matching over 11 bases. This CDR3 contains 16 residues. Germline lookup yields CDR1 MNHEY and CDR2 SVGEGT. V was pared by 5 bases and J by 5 bases, with 8 bases of the junction left unmatched. The chain's CDR3 is CASSSEGLAEDNEQFF. CDR3 nucleotide sequence: TGTGCCAGCAGTAGCGAGGGACTAGCGGAAGACAATGAGCAGTTCTTC.